Following are 12 T cell receptor beta chains from one sample sequenced in a study of blood T cell repertoires in COVID-19. Sequencing was performed with immunoSEQ multiplex PCR; in TCRdb, only in-frame clones are kept and a portion is missing. Of over 350,000 clones listed, more than 80% are singletons. The sequenced sample was peripheral blood. Receptor source: a woman aged 25 to 45 with active or convalescent COVID-19.

The CDR3 region is CAWGHLGLASNEQFF. The DNA for the CDR3 is TGTGCCTGGGGACATCTGGGACTAGCGAGCAATGAGCAGTTCTTC. The V gene is TRBV30, the J gene TRBJ2-1; 10 positions match TRBD2. The CDR3 length is 15 residues. CDR1 and CDR2 from the germline V gene are GTSNPN and SVGIG (reference sequence). J gave up 6 bases and V 5 bases, and 10 bases lay outside the gene matches.

This clone appeared a few times. V is TRBV6-5 and J is TRBJ1-5, with D possibly TRBD1 on 6 matching bases. The CDR3 is 14 amino acids. Trimming left V 1 base short and J 7 bases short, with 11 bases between. Germline V gives CDR1 MNHEY, CDR2 SVGAGI. The CDR3 DNA reads as TGTGCCAGCAGTTACTTGGGACAAGGGCAGCCCCAGCATTTT. It specifies CASSYLGQGQPQHF.

The chain carries TRBV9 and TRBJ2-3; 10 bases fit TRBD1. Unmatched junction bases numbered 7, after V lost 4 bases and J lost 2 bases. This CDR3 contains 16 residues. CDR1 and CDR2 from the germline V gene are SGDLS and YYNGEE. The CDR3 here is CASSPRQGALTDTQYF. CDR3 in DNA: TGTGCCAGCAGCCCCAGACAGGGGGCGCTCACAGATACGCAGTATTTT.

This chain joins TRBV19 and TRBJ1-5; a weak D match, TRBD1 (6 bases). The CDR3 has 14 residues. The germline gives CDR1 LNHDA, CDR2 SQIVND (reference sequence). V gave up 2 bases and J gave up 6 bases, with 11 bases separating them. Written as DNA, the CDR3 is TGTGCCAGTAGTATATTTGGGGGCAGTCAGCCCCAGCATTTT. Its translation: CASSIFGGSQPQHF.

The chain recombines TRBV27 with TRBJ2-6; perhaps TRBD2 as D (5 bases). This CDR3 has 18 amino acids. Germline CDR1 MNHEY, CDR2 SMNVEV (reference sequence). V was shortened by 4 bases and J by 2 bases, with 18 bases between the two germline ends. CDR3 nucleotides: TGTGCCAGCAGTTCCATAGCGTACACTCGGGCTGGGGCCAACGTCCTGACTTTC. As protein: CASSSIAYTRAGANVLTF. The whole variable domain, remainder taken from reference TRBV27 and TRBJ2-6, is EAQVTQNPRYLITVTGKKLTVTCSQNMNHEYMSWYRQDPGLGLRQIYYSMNVEVTDKGDVPEGYKVSRKEKRNFPLILESPSPNQTSLYFCASSSIAYTRAGANVLTFGAGSRLTVL.

The gene calls are TRBV7-9 and TRBJ1-2; no reliable D call. Germline V gene data show CDR1 as SEHNR and CDR2 as FQNEAQ (reference sequence). Trimming shortened V by 6 bases and J by 2 bases, and 13 bases separated the two germline ends. CDR3 length: 14 residues. CDR3 DNA sequence: TGTGCCAGCAGTCCCGAGCCTCACAACTATGGCTACACCTTC. This translates into CASSPEPHNYGYTF.

The chain links TRBV5-1 to TRBJ2-3; D remains ambiguous. The CDR3 totals 15 residues. The germline V gene has CDR1 SGHRS and CDR2 YFSETQ. The V and J ends lost 4 bases and 0 bases respectively, with 12 bases between them. The CDR3 nucleotides are TGCGCCAGCAGCCCACCCAGTGGTAGCACAGATACGCAGTATTTT. Amino acid sequence: CASSPPSGSTDTQYF.

This clone was counted once. V usage is TRBV29-1 and J usage is TRBJ2-5, with TRBD2 matching 14 bases. Germline-derived CDR1 and CDR2 are SQVTM and ANQGSEA. This CDR3 is 21 amino acids long. The V segment lost 7 bases and the J segment 4 bases; nucleotides outside the gene matches: 26. The CDR3 bases are TGCAGCGCCCACTATACCCCGACTAGCGGGGGGGAAGGGGGCCTGGGAGAGACCCAGTACTTC. Its translation: CSAHYTPTSGGEGGLGETQYF.

This clone was seen only a few times. The V gene is TRBV18, the J gene TRBJ1-5; D might be TRBD1 (5 bases). Trimming took 0 bases from V and 2 from J, leaving 11 bases between them. Germline CDR1 is KGHSH and CDR2 is LQKENI. The CDR3 contains 16 residues. The CDR3 nucleotides are TGTGCCAGCTCACCACCTGGGGGAGGAGGCAATCAGCCCCAGCATTTT. It translates to CASSPPGGGGNQPQHF. Drawing the rest from reference TRBV18 and TRBJ1-5, the complete variable domain is NAGVMQNPRHLVRRRGQEARLRCSPMKGHSHVYWYRQLPEEGLKFMVYLQKENIIDESGMPKERFSAEFPKEGPSILRIQQVVRGDSAAYFCASSPPGGGGNQPQHFGDGTRLSIL.

The V call is TRBV30, the J call TRBJ1-1; the D gene is possibly TRBD1 (5 bases). The CDR3 spans 13 residues. Germline V CDR1 and CDR2: GTSNPN, SVGIG (reference sequence). V was shortened by 2 bases and J by 4 bases, with 11 bases between the two germline ends. CDR3 DNA: TGTGCCTGGAGTACACCAGGGTTCACTGAAGCTTTCTTT. Protein: CAWSTPGFTEAFF.

The chain uses TRBV2 and TRBJ2-4; TRBD2 matches at 8 bases. V lost 8 bases and J lost 0; bases outside the gene matches: 9. This CDR3 spans 16 amino acids. Germline loops: CDR1 SNHLY, CDR2 FYNNEI. Here the CDR3 DNA reads TGTGCCAGCGGCTCGACTAGCGCCCTAGCCAAAAACATTCAGTACTTC. Amino acids: CASGSTSALAKNIQYF.

This chain connects TRBV2 to TRBJ2-1; 10 bases agree with TRBD2. CDR1 and CDR2 (germline): SNHLY, FYNNEI. The CDR3 is 16 residues long. Trimming cost V 4 bases and J 9 bases; bases outside gene matches: 12. The CDR3 reads CASSVYEREGLGEQFF. CDR3 nucleotides: TGTGCCAGCAGTGTCTATGAGCGGGAGGGCCTTGGTGAGCAGTTCTTC.